These T cell receptor beta chains were read from a single sample in a study of cytomegalovirus exposure and HLA in healthy donors. Some clones are missing from TCRdb's copy, which holds only in-frame ones; the method was immunoSEQ multiplex PCR. This table holds 110,000 or so clones, 70% to 80% found once. Input material: PBMCs. Source of these receptors: a woman in her twenties or thirties in good health and CMV-seropositive. Both conserved end residues are part of each CDR3. D genes are given only for firm matches. A clone size is listed for some rows: how often the clone was seen (once, few, many), or a class if it is expanded.

d_gene: NA
abundance: NA
j_gene: TRBJ2-3
len: 13
v_gene: TRBV2
CDR3aa: CASTHSPVDTQYF
CDR3nt: TGTGCCAGCACCCACAGTCCCGTAGATACGCAGTATTTT

d_gene: NA
abundance: NA
j_gene: TRBJ1-4
len: 14
v_gene: TRBV2
CDR3aa: CASSLSRAYEKLFF
CDR3nt: TGTGCCAGCAGTCTGTCGCGGGCCTATGAAAAACTGTTTTTT

d_gene: TRBD2
abundance: NA
j_gene: TRBJ2-7
len: 18
v_gene: TRBV7-8
CDR3aa: CASSSYRTSGRDSYEQYF
CDR3nt: TGTGCCAGCAGCTCATACAGGACTAGCGGGAGGGACTCCTACGAGCAGTACTTC

d_gene: NA
abundance: few
j_gene: TRBJ2-2
len: 20
v_gene: TRBV28
CDR3aa: CASSLVGHLADRSYTGELFF
CDR3nt: TGTGCCAGCAGTTTAGTCGGGCACCTAGCCGACAGGAGCTACACCGGGGAGCTGTTTTTT

d_gene: NA
abundance: NA
j_gene: TRBJ2-2
len: 17
v_gene: TRBV27
CDR3aa: CASSPLGSRLDTGELFF
CDR3nt: TGTGCCAGCAGTCCGCTCGGGTCTCGCCTTGACACCGGGGAGCTGTTTTTT

d_gene: TRBD1
abundance: few
j_gene: TRBJ1-1
len: 14
v_gene: TRBV6-1
CDR3aa: CASSTTGGLTEAFF
CDR3nt: TGTGCCAGCAGCACGACAGGGGGCTTAACTGAAGCTTTCTTT

d_gene: NA
abundance: NA
j_gene: TRBJ2-7
len: 12
v_gene: TRBV4-1
CDR3aa: CASSQDSYEQYF
CDR3nt: TGCGCCAGCAGCCAAGACAGCTACGAGCAGTACTTC

d_gene: TRBD1
abundance: NA
j_gene: TRBJ1-5
len: 13
v_gene: TRBV19
CDR3aa: CASRDRGPQPQHF
CDR3nt: TGTGCCAGTAGGGACAGGGGGCCTCAGCCCCAGCATTTT

d_gene: NA
abundance: few
j_gene: TRBJ1-5
len: 18
v_gene: TRBV11-2
CDR3aa: CASSFRGGAADSNQPQHF
CDR3nt: TGTGCCAGCAGCTTCAGAGGGGGGGCCGCGGATAGCAATCAGCCCCAGCATTTT

d_gene: TRBD1
abundance: NA
j_gene: TRBJ1-4
len: 20
v_gene: TRBV19
CDR3aa: CASSRRGQGVHPATNEKLFF
CDR3nt: TGTGCCAGTAGTCGGAGGGGACAGGGGGTGCACCCTGCAACTAATGAAAAACTGTTTTTT

d_gene: NA
abundance: once
j_gene: TRBJ1-6
len: 15
v_gene: TRBV19
CDR3aa: CASSRGGAKNSPLHF
CDR3nt: TGTGCCAGTAGTAGGGGGGGGGCGAAGAATTCACCCCTCCACTTT

d_gene: NA
abundance: NA
j_gene: TRBJ1-2
len: 17
v_gene: TRBV5-6
CDR3aa: CASQLIAFGSLSEGYTF
CDR3nt: TGTGCCAGTCAGCTTATAGCGTTTGGAAGCCTTTCAGAGGGCTACACCTTC

d_gene: NA
abundance: NA
j_gene: TRBJ2-1
len: 14
v_gene: TRBV19
CDR3aa: CASSISGGLDEQFF
CDR3nt: TGTGCCAGTAGTATCTCAGGGGGGTTAGATGAGCAGTTCTTC

d_gene: NA
abundance: NA
j_gene: TRBJ2-3
len: 13
v_gene: TRBV2
CDR3aa: CASRRLDSDTQYF
CDR3nt: TGTGCCAGCAGGAGACTAGACTCCGATACGCAGTATTTT

d_gene: NA
abundance: few
j_gene: TRBJ1-1
len: 15
v_gene: TRBV5-1
CDR3aa: CASSPEGGANTEAFF
CDR3nt: TGCGCCAGCAGCCCGGAGGGAGGGGCGAACACTGAAGCTTTCTTT

d_gene: TRBD2
abundance: NA
j_gene: TRBJ2-4
len: 17
v_gene: TRBV2
CDR3aa: CASSDLAGGPGKNIQYF
CDR3nt: TGTGCCAGCAGTGACCTAGCGGGGGGCCCGGGCAAAAACATTCAGTACTTC

d_gene: NA
abundance: NA
j_gene: TRBJ1-4
len: 14
v_gene: TRBV7-9
CDR3aa: CASSSGFDNEKLFF
CDR3nt: TGTGCCAGCAGCTCAGGGTTTGATAATGAAAAACTGTTTTTT

d_gene: TRBD2
abundance: NA
j_gene: TRBJ2-1
len: 18
v_gene: TRBV18
CDR3aa: CASSPPEGLAESYNEQFF
CDR3nt: TGTGCCAGCTCACCTCCCGAGGGGCTAGCGGAGAGCTACAATGAGCAGTTCTTC

d_gene: TRBD2
abundance: NA
j_gene: TRBJ2-1
len: 14
v_gene: TRBV2
CDR3aa: CASSGLAGYNEQFF
CDR3nt: TGTGCCAGCAGTGGACTAGCGGGCTATAATGAGCAGTTCTTC

d_gene: NA
abundance: NA
j_gene: TRBJ1-2
len: 13
v_gene: TRBV7-9
CDR3aa: CASSPQGFDGYTF
CDR3nt: TGTGCCAGCAGCCCCCAGGGTTTCGATGGCTACACCTTC

d_gene: NA
abundance: few
j_gene: TRBJ2-7
len: 13
v_gene: TRBV13
CDR3aa: CASSLALAGEQYF
CDR3nt: TGTGCCAGCAGCTTAGCACTAGCCGGGGAGCAGTACTTC

d_gene: NA
abundance: few
j_gene: TRBJ1-1
len: 14
v_gene: TRBV5-1
CDR3aa: CASSLSGADTEAFF
CDR3nt: TGCGCCAGCAGCTTATCAGGGGCGGACACTGAAGCTTTCTTT

d_gene: TRBD2
abundance: NA
j_gene: TRBJ2-1
len: 15
v_gene: TRBV6-4
CDR3aa: CASSRGTSGDNEQFF
CDR3nt: TGTGCCAGCAGCCGAGGGACTAGCGGAGACAATGAGCAGTTCTTC

d_gene: NA
abundance: NA
j_gene: TRBJ2-1
len: 15
v_gene: TRBV6-5
CDR3aa: CASSQGLWPYNEQFF
CDR3nt: TGTGCCAGCAGTCAAGGACTTTGGCCCTACAATGAGCAGTTCTTC

d_gene: NA
abundance: NA
j_gene: TRBJ2-7
len: 14
v_gene: TRBV2
CDR3aa: CASSSSVYGYEQYF
CDR3nt: TGTGCCAGCAGTTCCTCCGTATACGGCTACGAGCAGTACTTC

d_gene: NA
abundance: NA
j_gene: TRBJ1-2
len: 15
v_gene: TRBV15
CDR3aa: CATSRAGSANYGYTF
CDR3nt: TGTGCCACCAGCAGAGCGGGGTCCGCTAACTATGGCTACACCTTC

d_gene: NA
abundance: NA
j_gene: TRBJ2-1
len: 15
v_gene: TRBV2
CDR3aa: CASNPQGSPGNEQFF
CDR3nt: TGTGCCAGCAATCCCCAGGGCTCCCCAGGCAATGAGCAGTTCTTC

d_gene: NA
abundance: NA
j_gene: TRBJ2-5
len: 13
v_gene: TRBV5-5
CDR3aa: CASSLGLQETQYF
CDR3nt: TGTGCCAGCAGCTTGGGACTTCAAGAGACCCAGTACTTC

d_gene: TRBD1
abundance: NA
j_gene: TRBJ2-3
len: 16
v_gene: TRBV7-8
CDR3aa: CASTVLGQGSTDTQYF
CDR3nt: TGTGCCAGCACCGTTTTGGGACAGGGGAGCACAGATACGCAGTATTTT

d_gene: NA
abundance: NA
j_gene: TRBJ1-2
len: 15
v_gene: TRBV14
CDR3aa: CASSQRGVGSYGYTF
CDR3nt: TGTGCCAGCAGCCAACGAGGGGTCGGGAGCTATGGCTACACCTTC

d_gene: NA
abundance: NA
j_gene: TRBJ2-7
len: 12
v_gene: TRBV7-9
CDR3aa: CSSSLRAAEQYF
CDR3nt: TGTTCCAGCAGCCTCAGGGCTGCGGAGCAGTACTTC

d_gene: TRBD2
abundance: NA
j_gene: TRBJ2-3
len: 16
v_gene: TRBV4-1
CDR3aa: CASSHSSGGSTDTQYF
CDR3nt: TGCGCCAGCAGCCACAGTAGCGGGGGAAGCACAGATACGCAGTATTTT

d_gene: TRBD2
abundance: once
j_gene: TRBJ2-7
len: 15
v_gene: TRBV9
CDR3aa: CASSARLAGVYEQYF
CDR3nt: TGTGCCAGCAGCGCACGACTAGCGGGAGTATACGAGCAGTACTTC

d_gene: TRBD1
abundance: NA
j_gene: TRBJ1-1
len: 14
v_gene: TRBV18
CDR3aa: CASSTGTGNTEAFF
CDR3nt: TGTGCCAGCTCAACCGGGACAGGGAACACTGAAGCTTTCTTT

d_gene: TRBD2
abundance: NA
j_gene: TRBJ2-1
len: 16
v_gene: TRBV9
CDR3aa: CASSVGGTSGLNEQFF
CDR3nt: TGTGCCAGCAGCGTAGGGGGGACTAGCGGACTTAATGAGCAGTTCTTC

d_gene: TRBD1
abundance: NA
j_gene: TRBJ2-5
len: 13
v_gene: TRBV14
CDR3aa: CASRGTGQETQYF
CDR3nt: TGTGCCAGCAGAGGGACAGGTCAAGAGACCCAGTACTTC

d_gene: NA
abundance: NA
j_gene: TRBJ2-1
len: 16
v_gene: TRBV5-4
CDR3aa: CASSPGRERLGNEQFF
CDR3nt: TGTGCCAGCAGCCCAGGACGGGAAAGGCTCGGCAATGAGCAGTTCTTC

d_gene: TRBD1
abundance: NA
j_gene: TRBJ2-7
len: 15
v_gene: TRBV7-9
CDR3aa: CASSSPQGNSYEQYF
CDR3nt: TGTGCCAGCAGCTCCCCACAGGGGAACTCCTACGAGCAGTACTTC

d_gene: NA
abundance: NA
j_gene: TRBJ1-3
len: 18
v_gene: TRBV21-1
CDR3aa: CASSLTPGQFLSGNTIYF
CDR3nt: TGTGCCAGCAGCCTTACCCCGGGACAGTTCCTCTCTGGAAACACCATATATTTT

d_gene: NA
abundance: once
j_gene: TRBJ1-3
len: 15
v_gene: TRBV19
CDR3aa: CASAQTGDGLNTIYF
CDR3nt: TGTGCCAGTGCCCAGACAGGAGATGGGTTAAACACCATATATTTT

d_gene: NA
abundance: NA
j_gene: TRBJ1-3
len: 14
v_gene: TRBV5-1
CDR3aa: CASSPQEGGNTIYF
CDR3nt: TGCGCCAGCAGCCCGCAGGAAGGAGGGAACACCATATATTTT

d_gene: TRBD1
abundance: NA
j_gene: TRBJ2-2
len: 14
v_gene: TRBV4-1
CDR3aa: CASRRQGKTGELFF
CDR3nt: TGCGCCAGCAGGCGACAGGGGAAAACCGGGGAGCTGTTTTTT